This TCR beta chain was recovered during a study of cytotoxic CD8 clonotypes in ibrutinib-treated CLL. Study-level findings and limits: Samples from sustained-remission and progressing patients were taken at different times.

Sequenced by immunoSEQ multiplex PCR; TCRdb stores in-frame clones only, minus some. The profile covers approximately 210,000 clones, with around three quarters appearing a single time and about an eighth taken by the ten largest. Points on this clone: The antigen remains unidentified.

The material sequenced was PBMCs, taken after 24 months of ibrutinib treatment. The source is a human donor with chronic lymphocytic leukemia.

The CDR3 region is CASSPRGDTGELFF. DNA for the CDR3: TGTGCCAGCAGCCCCCGGGGAGACACCGGGGAGCTGTTTTTT. The V and J genes are TRBV9 and TRBJ2-2; possible D gene TRBD2, 5 bases. The CDR3 spans 14 residues. The germline CDR1 and CDR2 sequences are SGDLS and YYNGEE. Between the trimmed V and J ends, which lost 4 bases and 3 bases, there was a span of 10 bases.